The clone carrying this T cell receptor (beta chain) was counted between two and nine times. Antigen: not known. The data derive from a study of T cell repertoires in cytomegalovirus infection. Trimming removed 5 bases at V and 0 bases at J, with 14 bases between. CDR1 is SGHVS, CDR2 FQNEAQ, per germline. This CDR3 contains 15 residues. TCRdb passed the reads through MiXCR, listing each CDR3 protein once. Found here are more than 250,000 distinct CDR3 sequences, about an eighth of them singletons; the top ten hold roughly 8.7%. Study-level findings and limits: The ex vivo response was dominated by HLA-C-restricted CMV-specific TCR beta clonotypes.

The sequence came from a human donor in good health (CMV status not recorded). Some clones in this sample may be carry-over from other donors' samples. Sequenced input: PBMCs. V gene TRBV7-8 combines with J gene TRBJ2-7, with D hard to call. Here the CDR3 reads CASSGRVSSSYEQYF. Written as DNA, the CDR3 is TGTGCCAGCAGCGGAAGGGTCTCGTCCTCCTACGAGCAGTACTTC. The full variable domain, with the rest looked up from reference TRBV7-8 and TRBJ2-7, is GAGVSQSPRYKVAKRGQDVALRCDPISGHVSLFWYQQALGQGPEFLTYFQNEAQLDKSGLPSDRFFAERPEGSVSTLKIQRTQQEDSAVYLCASSGRVSSSYEQYFGPGTRLTVT.